This T cell receptor beta chain was captured in a study of blood T cell repertoires in COVID-19. The wider study: PBMCs, B-cell-depleted T cells, or T cells provided the cDNA or gDNA that made up the material.

Repertoires were generated with immunoSEQ multiplex PCR, while TCRdb's copy carries only in-frame clones and drops some. The data contain approximately 90,000 clones, roughly 80% of them singletons. The V and J ends lost 3 bases and 0 bases, in that order; junction bases with no gene match: 22. There are 23 residues in the CDR3. CDR1 and CDR2 from the germline V gene are MDHEN and SYDVKM. This rearrangement joins TRBV28 to TRBJ2-1, with 11 bases lining up with TRBD2. The sequencing input was peripheral blood. This TCR was recovered from a human donor in a cohort sampled during active COVID-19. The CDR3 DNA sequence: TGTGCCAGCAGTTTTATCCTGGTTTCCGGGACTAGCGGAGGCCGACGCTCCTACAATGAGCAGTTCTTC. This codes for CASSFILVSGTSGGRRSYNEQFF.